Listed below are T cell receptor beta chains from one sample, sequenced in a study of shared clonotypes between healthy human individuals. Assay used: immunoSEQ multiplex PCR; TCRdb lists only in-frame clones, some missing. In the table there are roughly 2 million clones, 95% of which are singletons. Sequenced input: naive CD4+ T cells sorted from blood. These TCRs come from a man younger than 35 in good health. The CDR3 runs from the conserved cysteine through the conserved F or W. D genes are given only for firm matches. The listing skips clone size in some rows; elsewhere it reads once, few, many or a size class.

d_gene | j_gene | abundance | v_gene | CDR3aa | CDR3nt
- | TRBJ2-7 | - | TRBV5-1 | CASSPDNYEQYF | TGCGCCAGCAGCCCGGACAACTACGAGCAGTACTTC
- | TRBJ1-5 | - | TRBV5-1 | CASSLGGGSNQPQHF | TGCGCCAGCAGCTTGGGTGGTGGGAGCAATCAGCCCCAGCATTTT
- | TRBJ2-5 | - | TRBV30 | CAWSASRGAGETQYF | TGTGCCTGGAGTGCATCCAGGGGGGCCGGGGAGACCCAGTACTTC
- | TRBJ2-7 | - | TRBV6-1 | CASSRDPNSYEQYF | TGTGCCAGCAGTAGGGACCCAAACTCCTACGAGCAGTACTTC
- | TRBJ1-3 | - | TRBV10-3 | CAISVGSGNTIYF | TGTGCCATCAGTGTGGGCTCTGGAAACACCATATATTTT
- | TRBJ1-1 | - | TRBV19 | CATDGGDLDMNTEAFF | TGTGCCACCGATGGAGGGGACCTCGACATGAACACTGAAGCTTTCTTT
- | TRBJ2-5 | - | TRBV7-7 | CASSSSGPLETQYF | TGTGCTAGCAGCTCATCCGGCCCCTTGGAGACCCAGTACTTC
- | TRBJ1-4 | - | TRBV28 | CASRSGTPEKLFF | TGTGCCAGCAGGTCCGGGACCCCAGAAAAACTGTTTTTT
- | TRBJ1-5 | - | TRBV19 | CASSIPGRGNQPQHF | TGTGCCAGTAGTATCCCAGGGAGGGGCAATCAGCCCCAGCATTTT
- | TRBJ1-2 | - | TRBV19 | CASSPERDTIFNYGYTF | TGTGCCAGTAGTCCCGAACGGGACACCATATTTAACTATGGCTACACCTTC
TRBD1 | TRBJ1-2 | - | TRBV30 | CAWSSPGTGPYGYTF | TGTGCCTGGAGCAGTCCCGGGACAGGGCCCTATGGCTACACCTTC
TRBD1 | TRBJ1-1 | - | TRBV18 | CASSPGDRPSTEAFF | TGTGCCAGCTCACCGGGGGACAGGCCGAGCACTGAAGCTTTCTTT
TRBD2 | TRBJ2-1 | - | TRBV6-1 | CASRGGAGRENEQFF | TGTGCCAGCAGGGGGGGAGCGGGAAGGGAGAATGAGCAGTTCTTC
TRBD1 | TRBJ1-1 | - | TRBV6-1 | CASPRGGPNTEAFF | TGTGCCAGCCCCAGGGGGGGCCCGAACACTGAAGCTTTCTTT
- | TRBJ1-2 | - | TRBV27 | CASSLEGTTNYGYTF | TGTGCCAGCAGTTTGGAGGGGACTACTAACTATGGCTACACCTTC
TRBD2 | TRBJ2-6 | - | TRBV2 | CATGGGSGANVLTF | TGTGCCACCGGGGGGGGCTCTGGGGCCAACGTCCTGACTTTC
TRBD1 | TRBJ2-6 | once | TRBV6-1 | CASSEGAGGTDSGANVLTF | TGTGCCAGCAGTGAGGGGGCAGGGGGCACGGACTCTGGGGCCAACGTCCTGACTTTC
- | TRBJ2-7 | - | TRBV7-2 | CASSLALVASHEQYF | TGTGCCAGCAGCTTAGCGTTGGTAGCATCGCACGAGCAGTACTTC
TRBD1 | TRBJ2-7 | - | TRBV5-1 | CASGTGLTYEQYF | TGCGCCAGTGGGACAGGGTTGACCTACGAGCAGTACTTC
- | TRBJ2-7 | - | TRBV30 | CAWRHRVGYEQYF | TGTGCCTGGAGACACAGGGTCGGCTACGAGCAGTACTTC
- | TRBJ1-5 | once | TRBV10-3 | CAISESGGQPQHF | TGTGCCATCAGTGAGAGCGGGGGGCAGCCCCAGCATTTT